Listed below are T cell receptor beta chains from one sample, sequenced in a study of cytomegalovirus exposure and HLA in healthy donors. TCRdb keeps only in-frame clones here, not all; method: immunoSEQ multiplex PCR. The sample shows roughly 190,000 clones, roughly 13% of them seen only once. Source material: PBMCs. The receptors here all came from a man over 45 in good health and CMV-seropositive. Both conserved end residues are part of each CDR3. D genes are given only for firm matches. Some rows have no size entry. The others give once, few or many, or a class for an expanded clone.

v_call	cdr3_length	clone_size	d_call	j_call	cdr3_nt	cdr3_aa
TRBV28	18	few	NA	TRBJ2-6	TGTGCCAGCAGTGTCCTCCCGGGACAACGATCTGGGGCCAACGTCCTGACTTTC	CASSVLPGQRSGANVLTF
TRBV28	14	few	NA	TRBJ1-5	TGTGCCAGCAGCCGTTCAACAGGGAATCAGCCCCAGCATTTT	CASSRSTGNQPQHF
TRBV6-5	15	NA	NA	TRBJ2-3	TGTGCCAGCAGTCTATTAGGAGGGCTCACAGATACGCAGTATTTT	CASSLLGGLTDTQYF
TRBV10-3	13	few	TRBD1	TRBJ2-5	TGTGCCATCAGTTGGGACAGGGAGAAAACCCAGTACTTC	CAISWDREKTQYF
TRBV28	13	NA	NA	TRBJ1-1	TGTGCCAGCAGTTTAGGGAGAATGGCTGAAGCTTTCTTT	CASSLGRMAEAFF
TRBV5-4	17	few	TRBD1	TRBJ1-2	TGTGCCAGCAGCCTAAGATCCGGGACAGGCCTAATCGGGGGCTACACCTTC	CASSLRSGTGLIGGYTF
TRBV27	18	NA	TRBD2	TRBJ2-2	TGTGCCAGCACCCGATATTCTCAGCGGGGGGGCCGTACCGGGGAGCTGTTTTTT	CASTRYSQRGGRTGELFF
TRBV5-1	14	few	TRBD1	TRBJ2-4	TGCGCCAGCAGCCCCGACAGGGGAATAGACATTCAGTACTTC	CASSPDRGIDIQYF
TRBV6-1	16	NA	NA	TRBJ2-7	TGTGCCAGCAGTGAATATCCTAGCGCGGGCTCCTACGAGCAGTACTTC	CASSEYPSAGSYEQYF
TRBV4-1	19	NA	NA	TRBJ1-3	TGCGCCAGCAGCCAAGAGGGGCTCTCTGGGCTCCCAGGGGCAAACACCATATATTTT	CASSQEGLSGLPGANTIYF
TRBV9	13	few	NA	TRBJ1-6	TGTGCCAGCAGCGTAGCTAGGGGTTCACCCCTCCACTTT	CASSVARGSPLHF
TRBV30	15	few	TRBD1	TRBJ2-1	TGTGCCTGGAGTAAACAGGGGTCGAGGTACAATGAGCAGTTCTTC	CAWSKQGSRYNEQFF
TRBV19	15	NA	TRBD1	TRBJ1-3	TGTGCCAGTAGTCCACATACAGGGGCCGGAAACACCATATATTTT	CASSPHTGAGNTIYF
TRBV7-8	19	few	TRBD1	TRBJ2-6	TGTGCCAGCAGCTCGTTTCCGGGACAGAGGTCCTCTGGGGCCAACGTCCTGACTTTC	CASSSFPGQRSSGANVLTF
TRBV11-3	16	few	NA	TRBJ1-1	TGTGCCAGCAGCTCTGCCCGGACAGCCCCCACCACTGAAGCTTTCTTT	CASSSARTAPTTEAFF
TRBV30	14	NA	NA	TRBJ2-7	TGTGCCTTATACCGACCCACGCGAGGGGGCGAGCAGTACTTC	CALYRPTRGGEQYF
TRBV4-3	13	few	NA	TRBJ2-3	TGCGCCAGCAGCCGTGAAGACGGGGATACGCAGTATTTT	CASSREDGDTQYF
TRBV4-2	17	few	TRBD2	TRBJ2-5	TGTGCCAGCAGCCAAGATCCCTCTGGCGGGGGTTTAGAGACCCAGTACTTC	CASSQDPSGGGLETQYF
TRBV2	16	few	TRBD2	TRBJ2-2	TGTGCCAGCACACTAGCGGGGGGGCCGGACACCGGGGAGCTGTTTTTT	CASTLAGGPDTGELFF
TRBV5-6	17	NA	TRBD1	TRBJ2-3	TGTGCCAGCAGCACAAGAATGACAGGGGTTGGTAGGGATACGCAGTATTTT	CASSTRMTGVGRDTQYF
TRBV2	13	NA	NA	TRBJ2-7	TGTGCCAGCAGGACAACAGGAGTCTACGAGCAGTACTTC	CASRTTGVYEQYF
TRBV27	14	NA	TRBD1	TRBJ2-3	TGTGCCAGCAGTCTAGGGGACAGCCACCTTGCGCAGTATTTT	CASSLGDSHLAQYF
TRBV11-2	16	few	TRBD2	TRBJ2-1	TGTGCCAGCAGCTTAAGGGGTTCAAGCGGGGGGGGTGAGCAGTTCTTC	CASSLRGSSGGGEQFF
TRBV9	19	NA	TRBD2	TRBJ2-3	TGTGCCAGCAGCGTACTCTCGGGGTCGAGCGGGGGGGCCGCAGATACGCAGTATTTT	CASSVLSGSSGGAADTQYF
TRBV2	14	few	NA	TRBJ1-5	TGTGCCAGCAGTGGCGAGCCTAGCAATCAGCCCCAGCATTTT	CASSGEPSNQPQHF
TRBV25-1	14	NA	NA	TRBJ2-7	TGTGCCAGCAGTGATACTAGGCCGAGGGAGGAGCAGTACTTC	CASSDTRPREEQYF
TRBV11-2	14	few	NA	TRBJ1-6	TGTGCCAGCAGCTTAGCGGGGAATAATTCACCCCTCCACTTT	CASSLAGNNSPLHF
TRBV29-1	12	NA	NA	TRBJ2-7	TGCAGCGTTGACGTTGGGCCCTACGAGCAGTACTTC	CSVDVGPYEQYF
TRBV13	12	few	NA	TRBJ1-1	TGTGCCAGCAGCCCTGGGGGGGGTGAAGCTTTCTTT	CASSPGGGEAFF
TRBV28	15	few	NA	TRBJ2-1	TGTGCCAGCAGTTATCGCAGGGGCTCCTACAATGAGCAGTTCTTC	CASSYRRGSYNEQFF
TRBV29-1	15	NA	TRBD1	TRBJ1-3	TGCAGCGTTGAAGACAGGGGGATTTCTGGAAACACCATATATTTT	CSVEDRGISGNTIYF
TRBV6-6	12	few	TRBD1	TRBJ2-5	TGTGCCAGCGCAACAGGGGAAGAGACCCAGTACTTC	CASATGEETQYF
TRBV7-2	17	NA	TRBD2	TRBJ2-1	TGTGCCAGCAGCTTAGCGACTAGCGGGGGTTGGTACAATGAGCAGTTCTTC	CASSLATSGGWYNEQFF
TRBV5-1	14	few	NA	TRBJ1-5	TGCGCCAGCAGCTTGGGACAGAGCAATCAGCCCCAGCATTTT	CASSLGQSNQPQHF
TRBV6-1	16	NA	TRBD1	TRBJ1-1	TGTGCCAGCAGTGATAAGGGGGCAGATAGGAACACTGAAGCTTTCTTT	CASSDKGADRNTEAFF
TRBV2	17	NA	TRBD2	TRBJ2-7	TGTGCCAGCAGTCGGGGGGGGGACCGGCCACCGGCGGGCGAGCAGTACTTC	CASSRGGDRPPAGEQYF
TRBV2	14	NA	TRBD1	TRBJ2-7	TGTGCCAGCAGTGAAGCACCAGGGGGTCCCGAGCAGTACTTC	CASSEAPGGPEQYF
TRBV9	18	few	TRBD1	TRBJ2-3	TGTGCCAGCAGCGAGAGGCAGGGGGCAAGGGTTGGGACAGATACGCAGTATTTT	CASSERQGARVGTDTQYF
TRBV29-1	13	few	TRBD2	TRBJ2-3	TGCAGCGTTACGGGGGGGTCTTCAGATACGCAGTATTTT	CSVTGGSSDTQYF
TRBV29-1	15	few	NA	TRBJ2-4	TGCAGCGTTGAAGTCGCGGTTCGAACCAAAAACATTCAGTACTTC	CSVEVAVRTKNIQYF
TRBV25-1	14	NA	NA	TRBJ1-5	TGTGCCAGCAGTGCACAGGGTGGAAGGCAGCCCCAGCATTTT	CASSAQGGRQPQHF
TRBV5-6	13	NA	NA	TRBJ2-3	TGTGCCAGCAGCCCAGAGGGTCCAGATACGCAGTATTTT	CASSPEGPDTQYF